Listed below are T cell receptor beta chains from one sample, sequenced in a study of response to subunit inactivated influenza vaccine. TCRdb used MiXCR to reprocess the RT-PCR reads, holding one entry per CDR3 protein. The sample carries about 780,000 distinct CDR3 sequences, approximately 17% recorded once. This material consisted of PBMCs from blood, taken 4 to 6 days after vaccination. Receptors originate from a man aged 50 to 59 who received an inactivated influenza vaccine. The CDR3 runs from the conserved cysteine through the conserved F or W. The D gene is left open where the match is weak. Size tells how often a clone was seen (once, few, many) or the class of an expanded clone, and some rows leave it out.

TRBV3-1	TRBJ2-3	TRBD2	NA	TGTGCCAGCAGCCAAGGGGGAGCGGGGACAGATACGCAGTATTTT	CASSQGGAGTDTQYF
TRBV7-4	TRBJ2-3	TRBD2	few	TGTGCCAGCAGCTGGGGACTAGTTGTGGATACGCAGTATTTT	CASSWGLVVDTQYF
TRBV28	TRBJ1-2	NA	NA	TGTGCCAGCAGTTCAACTAGACTGATAGCTAACTATGGCTACACCTTC	CASSSTRLIANYGYTF
TRBV10-3	TRBJ2-1	NA	few	TGTGCCATCGGAGAGGGGGGCCGGGATGAGCAGTTCTTC	CAIGEGGRDEQFF
TRBV12-3/TRBV12-4	TRBJ1-3	NA	few	TGTGCCAGCAGCCAATCCCCGAGTAGAAACACCATATATTTT	CASSQSPSRNTIYF
TRBV20-1	TRBJ2-1	TRBD1	few	TGCAGTGCTCGCTCCGGGACAGGGGATCCCAAGCAGTTCTTC	CSARSGTGDPKQFF
TRBV10-3	TRBJ2-7	NA	few	TGTGCCATCAGTGGAGGTATAGTGGGTCAGGGGACCTACTACGAGCAGTACTTC	CAISGGIVGQGTYYEQYF
TRBV12-3/TRBV12-4	TRBJ2-3	NA	NA	TGTGCCAGCAGCGAGAACCCAGATACGCAGTATTTT	CASSENPDTQYF
TRBV6-2/TRBV6-3	TRBJ2-5	NA	few	TGTGCCAGCAGTCCCCCCTTCGCAGAGACCCAGTACTTC	CASSPPFAETQYF
TRBV6-5	TRBJ2-5	NA	NA	TGTGCCAGCAGTTACCCCGTTTCGGTGGATTTCCAAGAGACCCAGTACTTC	CASSYPVSVDFQETQYF
TRBV18	TRBJ2-5	NA	NA	TGTGCCAGCTCACCTAAATACCAAGAGACCCAGTACTTC	CASSPKYQETQYF
TRBV20-1	TRBJ2-2	NA	few	TGCAGTGCTAGGGACCCACGAAACACCGGGGAGCTGTTTTTT	CSARDPRNTGELFF
TRBV20-1	TRBJ2-2	NA	NA	TGCAGTGCTAGCTGGGGGCTCGAGGACACCGGGGAGCTGTTTTTT	CSASWGLEDTGELFF
TRBV12-3/TRBV12-4	TRBJ1-1	NA	few	TGTGCCAGCAGTTTAAGGGCCTCGAACACTGAAGCTTTCTTT	CASSLRASNTEAFF
TRBV7-2	TRBJ2-7	TRBD2	few	TGTGCCAGCAGGGCTCGGGGCGGGGGAAACTCCTACGAGCAGTACTTC	CASRARGGGNSYEQYF
TRBV28	TRBJ2-1	NA	NA	TGTGCCAGCAGTTTCCCGGGCCGGAATGAGCAGTTCTTC	CASSFPGRNEQFF
TRBV7-8	TRBJ2-7	NA	NA	TGTGCCAGCAGCGGAAGACTAGGGGCTACCTACGAGCAGTACTTC	CASSGRLGATYEQYF
TRBV24-1	TRBJ1-2	TRBD1	NA	TGTGCCACCAGTGTAGGGGGACAGGGGGTCTACACCTTC	CATSVGGQGVYTF
TRBV11-2	TRBJ2-1	TRBD2	many	TGCGCCAGCAGCCTAGGGAGGGATGAGCAGTTCTTC	CASSLGRDEQFF
TRBV28	TRBJ2-3	TRBD2	few	TGTGCCAGCAGCCACGATCTAGCGGGAGGGCACACAGATACGCAGTATTTT	CASSHDLAGGHTDTQYF
TRBV10-3	TRBJ1-1	TRBD1	few	TGTGCCACCTCGGGACAGGAGAACACTGAAGCTTTCTTT	CATSGQENTEAFF
TRBV20-1	TRBJ2-3	NA	NA	TGCAGGGCGGCGAAGACCGCAGATACGCAGTATTTT	CRAAKTADTQYF
TRBV7-9	TRBJ2-1	NA	NA	TGTGCCAGCAGCTTAAGGACGCCTTACAATGAGCAGTTCTTC	CASSLRTPYNEQFF
TRBV12-3/TRBV12-4	TRBJ2-3	TRBD2	NA	TGTGCCAGCAGTTTAGGGCTAGCGGGGGTTAATTCAGATACGCAGTATTTT	CASSLGLAGVNSDTQYF
TRBV28	TRBJ2-3	NA	NA	TGTGCCAGCAGTTCAAAGTATCCTTCGGATGCGCAGTATTTT	CASSSKYPSDAQYF
TRBV7-2	TRBJ1-6	NA	NA	TGTGCCAGCGTCTTTCTGGGATTTGGATCACCCCTCCACTTT	CASVFLGFGSPLHF
TRBV4-1	TRBJ2-5	NA	NA	TGCGCCAGCAGCCAAGATGGGGTCAGGACGACCCAGTACTTC	CASSQDGVRTTQYF
TRBV10-3	TRBJ2-7	TRBD1	NA	TGTGCCATCAGTGATCGGACAGGGAACTACGAGCAGTACTTC	CAISDRTGNYEQYF
TRBV10-3	TRBJ2-5	NA	NA	TGTGCCATCAGTCCACAGGGAAGCGGAGAGACCCAGTACTTC	CAISPQGSGETQYF
TRBV6-5	TRBJ1-6	NA	few	TGTGCCAGCAGTTACTCGACTGGACACTCAAATTCACCCCTCCACTTT	CASSYSTGHSNSPLHF
TRBV7-9	TRBJ2-1	TRBD2	many	TGTGCCAGCAGTCTACAACGGGAGGCCCCTTACAATGAGCAGTTCTTC	CASSLQREAPYNEQFF
TRBV5-1	TRBJ2-1	NA	many	TGCGCCAGCAGCTTATCCGGGTCCGACAATGAGCAGTTCTTC	CASSLSGSDNEQFF
TRBV7-2	TRBJ2-1	NA	NA	TGTGCCAGCAGCCGTGGCGGGACCACCTACAATGAGCAGTTCTTC	CASSRGGTTYNEQFF
TRBV12-3/TRBV12-4	TRBJ2-4	NA	few	TGTGCCAGCAGTTTAGCAGGGGTGTCCAAAAACATTCAGTACTTC	CASSLAGVSKNIQYF
TRBV28	TRBJ1-4	NA	few	TGTGCCTGTTCGGTTGTGGTTGCAACTAATGAAAAACTGTTTTTT	CACSVVVATNEKLFF
TRBV25-1	TRBJ2-3	NA	NA	TGTGCCAGCAGGGCCGGGCATACGCAGTATTTT	CASRAGHTQYF
TRBV5-1	TRBJ2-1	TRBD2	few	TGCGCCAGCAGCGATGGACTAGCGGGTTACAATGAGCAGTTCTTC	CASSDGLAGYNEQFF
TRBV4-1	TRBJ2-2	TRBD1	NA	TGCGCCAGCAGCCCCAGGGGGTTCATGCGGGACACCGGGGAGCTGTTTTTT	CASSPRGFMRDTGELFF
TRBV12-3/TRBV12-4	TRBJ1-5	NA	many	TGTGCGTGGGGTTGGGATCAGCCCCAGCATTTT	CAWGWDQPQHF
TRBV7-8	TRBJ2-1	NA	NA	TGTGCCAGCAGCTTAGAGTCCCCCACCAATGAGCAGTTCTTC	CASSLESPTNEQFF
TRBV5-1	TRBJ2-5	NA	NA	TGCGCCAGCAGCTTTGGGCGGGGGCTGGAGACCCAGTACTTC	CASSFGRGLETQYF